A selection of T cell receptor beta chains follows, all from one sample in a study of T cells in localized non-small cell lung cancer. Clones were read by immunoSEQ multiplex PCR, and TCRdb kept only the in-frame ones, dropping some. The sample includes about 82,000 clones, roughly 75% of them seen just once. Sequenced material: PBMCs, taken before any cancer treatment. All receptors come from a man aged 40 to 70 with stage II squamous cell lung carcinoma. Both conserved end residues are part of each CDR3. Some rows have no size entry. The others give once, few or many, or a class for an expanded clone.

J,size,length,V,CDR3
TRBJ2-2,.,14,TRBV29-1,CSVESRGRTGELFF
TRBJ2-2,.,14,TRBV19,CASRQGIFTGELFF
TRBJ2-1,.,14,TRBV6-4,CASSEEGSYNEQFF
TRBJ2-2,.,17,TRBV29-1,CSAASGSRAIMSGELFF
TRBJ1-2,.,18,TRBV7-9,CASSFPKGTGEAVQGYTF
TRBJ1-2,few,13,TRBV2,CASTPISTYGYTF
TRBJ2-4,.,14,TRBV5-1,CASSPGTGGNIQYF
TRBJ1-3,.,17,TRBV15,CATSRGNKGKAGNTIYF
TRBJ2-3,.,14,TRBV9,CASSVAGGADTQYF
TRBJ1-6,once,13,TRBV7-9,CASSFSSDSPLHF
TRBJ2-3,.,14,TRBV4-3,CASSKQGRTDTQYF
TRBJ2-5,.,15,TRBV4-3,CASSQEGGGWQTQYF
TRBJ2-1,.,14,TRBV7-8,CASSLQGARSEQFF
TRBJ2-3,.,13,TRBV7-3,CASSLGKEDTQYF
TRBJ2-7,.,13,TRBV19,CASSMAGPYEQYF
TRBJ2-1,.,17,TRBV7-2,CASSLDQGLAGRGEQFF
TRBJ2-7,.,14,TRBV2,CASSEGAGSDEQYF
TRBJ2-3,.,15,TRBV30,CAWSGQGARVDTQYF
TRBJ2-7,.,14,TRBV2,CASTGLAGTNEQYF
TRBJ1-1,.,13,TRBV4-1,CASLGGWNTEAFF
TRBJ2-7,medium-sized,15,TRBV5-6,CASSGGTGGPYEQYF
TRBJ2-5,.,15,TRBV5-1,CASSRDRNDPETQYF
TRBJ2-7,.,15,TRBV27,CASSLGGGLAYEQYF
TRBJ2-7,.,14,TRBV30,CASAHRKTSHEQYF
TRBJ1-4,.,15,TRBV6-1,CASSEEGGWGEKLFF
TRBJ2-2,.,15,TRBV2,CASSLTSGYTGELFF
TRBJ2-7,.,12,TRBV10-2,CASRDRAHEQYF
TRBJ1-5,.,14,TRBV14,CASSPGLSGQPQHF
TRBJ1-2,.,15,TRBV28,CASSPAGAQGYGYTF
TRBJ2-7,.,16,TRBV2,CASRAPGLVTSYEQYF
TRBJ2-6,.,17,TRBV4-2,CASSQETGASGANVLTF
TRBJ1-2,.,15,TRBV5-4,CASSLGGSSTTGYTF
TRBJ1-2,.,13,TRBV7-9,CASSSDSLYGYTF
TRBJ1-1,once,15,TRBV9,CASSVAGQAYTEAFF
TRBJ2-4,.,15,TRBV29-1,CSALGGGKAKNIQYF
TRBJ2-3,.,12,TRBV2,CASSQGYHTQYF
TRBJ2-7,.,13,TRBV30,CAWSGQVGYEQYF
TRBJ1-1,few,14,TRBV6-5,CASSSVQGSTEAFF
TRBJ2-1,.,16,TRBV6-5,CASSSRTSGIHNEQFF
TRBJ2-1,.,14,TRBV9,CASSVAITDRGKVF
TRBJ2-1,.,14,TRBV4-2,CASSQEWGRDEQFF
TRBJ2-1,.,15,TRBV6-1,CATQGGVNSYNEQFF
TRBJ1-1,.,14,TRBV14,CASSQDHPGSEAFF
TRBJ2-3,.,11,TRBV29-1,CSVVGTRTQYF
TRBJ1-2,.,17,TRBV28,CASSFFGPRGGNYGYTF
TRBJ2-3,.,15,TRBV19,CASSIEGSRTDTQYF
TRBJ2-7,.,15,TRBV18,CASSPLLATPAAQYF
TRBJ1-1,.,13,TRBV6-5,CASGVGGNTEAFF
TRBJ1-1,.,14,TRBV7-6,CASSLEGAGTEAFF
TRBJ1-1,few,11,TRBV19,CASSTETEAFF
TRBJ2-7,.,16,TRBV11-2,CASSLDLRTSGDEQYF
TRBJ2-5,.,11,TRBV6-6,CASSAPETQYF
TRBJ2-5,.,16,TRBV5-1,CASSLDRREGHETQYF
TRBJ2-1,.,13,TRBV10-3,CAINGGSNNEQFF